This record covers a single T cell receptor beta chain. Its specificity is unknown. The junction had 10 bases not matched to a gene; V was cut back by 3 bases and J by 5 bases. Germline assignment: CDR1 DFQATT and CDR2 SNEGSKA (reference sequence). CDR3 size: 14 residues. Profiling relied on immunoSEQ multiplex PCR, and the TCRdb table lists in-frame clones only, not all of them. Seen here are approximately 170,000 clones, around 93% observed once, and the top ten hold around 4.4%. This entry is derived from a study of T cell responses to AZD1222 COVID-19 vaccine. Study-wide background: Second doses that came at about 4 or about 12 weeks were put together. Findings and caveats of the study: Within unmutated variant regions lay the reported targets of nearly half of spike-specific TCRs.

The TCR sequence derives from an adult in good health. This chain uses TRBV20-1 with TRBJ2-7; 7 bases agree with TRBD2. Source: peripheral blood, taken on day 0 of AZD1222 vaccination. DNA of the CDR3: TGCAGTGCTAGTGGACTAGTGGGAGGGCACGAGCAGTACTTC. Protein product: CSASGLVGGHEQYF.